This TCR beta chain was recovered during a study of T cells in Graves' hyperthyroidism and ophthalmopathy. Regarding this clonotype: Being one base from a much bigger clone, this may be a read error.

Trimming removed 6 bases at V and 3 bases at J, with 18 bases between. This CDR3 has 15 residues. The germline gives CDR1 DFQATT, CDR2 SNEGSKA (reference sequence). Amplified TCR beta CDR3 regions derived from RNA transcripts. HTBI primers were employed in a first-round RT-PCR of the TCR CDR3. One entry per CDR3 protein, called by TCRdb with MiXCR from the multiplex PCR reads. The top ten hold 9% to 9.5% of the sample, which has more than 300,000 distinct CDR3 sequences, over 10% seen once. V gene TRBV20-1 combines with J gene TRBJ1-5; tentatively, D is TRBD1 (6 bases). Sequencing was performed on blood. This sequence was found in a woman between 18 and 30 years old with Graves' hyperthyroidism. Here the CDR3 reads CSAGATPPLNQPQHF. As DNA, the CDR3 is TGCAGTGCGGGGGCCACTCCCCCCCTCAATCAGCCCCAGCATTTT.